The 24 T cell receptor beta chains below all came from one sample that was sequenced in a study of Ad26.COV2.S vaccination and SARS-CoV-2 variants. This sample's treatment: some 20 received Ad26.COV2.S at low or high dose, single or two shots; roughly five received placebo; per-sample allocation not given. Following the first vaccine or placebo injection, samples were taken on day 63. Generated by immunoSEQ multiplex PCR, the TCRdb table keeps only in-frame clones and is missing some. The sample lists about 680,000 clones, about 89% seen once, with roughly 1.5% in the top ten. Material: peripheral blood, obtained in a trial of Ad26.COV2.S vaccine versus placebo. The source is a person between 18 and 60 years old who received the Ad26.COV2.S COVID-19 vaccine or a placebo.

For this clone: A read error may produce the germline difference seen at one junction end. The genes are TRBV7-7 and TRBJ2-7; perhaps TRBD2 as D (6 bases). The CDR3 runs to 14 residues. The germline gives CDR1 SSHAT, CDR2 FNYEAQ (reference sequence). CDR3 protein: CASSLGGVGYEQYF. The CDR3 bases are TGTGCTAGCAGCTTGGGCGGGGTGGGCTACGAGCAGTACTTC.

This sequence joins TRBV19 and TRBJ1-3; 11 bases map to TRBD1. The trim removed 5 bases at V and 2 bases at J, leaving 5 bases unmatched. The germline CDR1 and CDR2 sequences are LNHDA and SQIVND (reference sequence). This CDR3 is 16 amino acids long. DNA for the CDR3: TGTGCCAGTAGTTCTCCGGGACAGGGGGCTGGAAACACCATATATTTT. Amino acid sequence: CASSSPGQGAGNTIYF.

This clone has only one observation. This chain connects TRBV6-4 to TRBJ1-2; a weak D match, TRBD1 (5 bases). Trimming cost V 1 base and J 6 bases, with 15 bases left between them. Germline V gene lookup returns CDR1 MRHNA and CDR2 SNTAGT. This CDR3 has 15 residues. CDR3 loop: CASSDWGVPPNGYTF. CDR3 nucleotides: TGTGCCAGCAGTGACTGGGGGGTCCCCCCCAATGGCTACACCTTC.

This chain connects TRBV10-3 to TRBJ2-7, with D hard to call. The V end lost 3 bases, the J end lost 3 bases, and 6 bases lay between the germline ends. The CDR3 runs to 12 residues. Germline-derived CDR1 and CDR2 are ENHRY and SYGVKD. The CDR3 bases are TGTGCCATCAGTGACGAGGACTACGAGCAGTACTTC. Translating gives CAISDEDYEQYF.

This chain connects TRBV30 to TRBJ1-5; maybe TRBD1 (5 bases). Germline CDR1 and CDR2: GTSNPN and SVGIG (reference sequence). Between the trimmed V and J ends, which lost 3 bases and 0 bases, there was a span of 12 bases. The CDR3 covers 15 residues. The CDR3 DNA sequence: TGTGCCTGGAGGCCCGACAGCTATAGCAATCAGCCCCAGCATTTT. Residues: CAWRPDSYSNQPQHF.

V usage is TRBV7-2 and J usage is TRBJ1-1; D might be TRBD1 (6 bases). CDR1 and CDR2 from the germline V gene are SGHTA and FQGNSA. This CDR3 contains 15 residues. V lost 5 bases, J lost 5 bases, and 18 bases lay in between. The CDR3 region has the DNA TGTGCCAGCAGCCCCCAGGGGAGGCGGGGTACTGAAGCTTTCTTT. Translating it yields CASSPQGRRGTEAFF.

This clone was recorded only once. The rearrangement joins TRBV30 to TRBJ1-1, with no clear D. The CDR3 length is 12 residues. V gave up 3 bases and J gave up 1 base, with 6 bases separating them. In germline, CDR1 is GTSNPN, CDR2 SVGIG (reference sequence). The CDR3 sequence is CAWRHPNTEAFF. The CDR3 DNA sequence: TGTGCCTGGAGGCACCCGAACACTGAAGCTTTCTTT.

V usage is TRBV11-3 and J usage is TRBJ1-1, with TRBD1 identical over 7 bases. This CDR3 comprises 15 residues. J was trimmed by 1 base and V by 7 bases; bases with no gene match: 9. Germline CDR1 reads SGHNT; CDR2 reads YENEEA. Here the CDR3 reads CASTPRGTENTEAFF. The CDR3 DNA follows: TGTGCCAGCACCCCCAGAGGGACAGAGAACACTGAAGCTTTCTTT.

The rearrangement links TRBV3-1 (or the pseudogene TRBV3-2) to TRBJ2-5; 9 nucleotides match TRBD2. Germline V CDR1 and CDR2: LGHDT, YNNKEL (reference sequence). The CDR3 covers 14 residues. The V gene end was trimmed by 4 bases and the J gene end by 7 bases; junction bases not matched to a gene: 7. For the CDR3, the DNA is TGTGCCAGCAGCCCGACTAGCGGCCCAGGGACCCAGTACTTC. Encoded protein: CASSPTSGPGTQYF.

The rearrangement uses TRBV19 and TRBJ1-1, with a possible D match to TRBD1 (6 bases). The CDR3 covers 15 residues. Germline V gene lookup returns CDR1 LNHDA and CDR2 SQIVND (reference sequence). Trimming left V 1 base short and J 1 base short, with 10 bases between. The CDR3 region is CASSIAGRGNTEAFF. The CDR3 coding sequence is TGTGCCAGTAGTATAGCGGGCAGGGGGAACACTGAAGCTTTCTTT.

The chain links TRBV18 to TRBJ1-2; 7 bases map to TRBD1. This CDR3 has 13 residues. The germline CDR1 and CDR2 sequences are KGHSH and LQKENI. The V gene end was trimmed by 8 bases and the J gene end by 5 bases; junction bases not matched to a gene: 8. CDR3 nucleotide sequence: TGTGCCAGCCGGGACAGTCTCCCTTATGGCTACACCTTC. Its translation: CASRDSLPYGYTF.

To note about this clone: The same CDR3 is also encoded by other DNA sequences in this sample. The CDR3 region has the DNA TGTGCCAGCAGTGAAGCGAGGAGGGGTGAGCAGTTCTTC. Its protein is CASSEARRGEQFF. This chain joins TRBV6-1 and TRBJ2-1, with D possibly matching TRBD2 (6 bases). CDR3 length: 13 amino acids. Per germline, CDR1 MNHNS and CDR2 SASEGT. The V end lost 0 bases, the J end lost 9 bases, and 9 bases lay between the germline ends.

The chain has TRBV19 and TRBJ2-3; 15 bases match TRBD2. Germline loops: CDR1 LNHDA, CDR2 SQIVND (reference sequence). The CDR3 spans 15 residues. J lost 11 bases, V lost 9 bases, and 12 bases had no gene match. The CDR3 DNA is TGTGCCAGCACCCCGGGACTAGCGGGGGGACGTGGGCAGTATTTT. Residues: CASTPGLAGGRGQYF.

The chain has TRBV6-2 or TRBV6-3 and TRBJ2-5; perhaps TRBD2 as D (7 bases). With 5 bases removed from V and 4 bases from J, the gap between germline ends came to 17 bases. CDR1 MNHEY and CDR2 SVGEGT come from the germline V gene. The CDR3 spans 15 residues. CDR3: CASSIAYGGRETQYF. The CDR3 nucleotides are TGTGCCAGCAGTATAGCGTACGGGGGGCGAGAGACCCAGTACTTC.

The rearrangement uses TRBV25-1 and TRBJ2-3, with unresolved D. V shed 5 bases and J shed 2 bases, with 11 bases lying between them. The germline gives CDR1 MGHDK, CDR2 SYGVNS. CDR3 length: 14 amino acids. Here the CDR3 DNA reads TGTGCCAGCAGTCAGTTCTCTCTCACAGATACGCAGTATTTT. Its translation is CASSQFSLTDTQYF.

The chain uses TRBV5-6 and TRBJ2-7; D not certain. Germline V lookup: CDR1 SGHDT, CDR2 YYEEEE. Trimming cost V 0 bases and J 2 bases, with 12 bases left between them. The CDR3 is 15 amino acids. CDR3: CASSLAGFSPYEQYF. The CDR3 DNA follows: TGTGCCAGCAGCTTGGCCGGATTCTCCCCCTACGAGCAGTACTTC.

This chain joins TRBV9 and TRBJ2-5; either TRBD1 or TRBD2 may supply D (5 bases each). The CDR3 has 15 residues. CDR1 and CDR2 (germline): SGDLS, YYNGEE. Trimming cost V 0 bases and J 5 bases, with 14 bases left between them. This chain's CDR3 is CASSVGGWAGETQYF. DNA of the CDR3: TGTGCCAGCAGCGTAGGGGGGTGGGCTGGGGAGACCCAGTACTTC. Full variable domain (missing parts from reference TRBV9 and TRBJ2-5): DSGVTQTPKHLITATGQRVTLRCSPRSGDLSVYWYQQSLDQGLQFLIQYYNGEERAKGNILERFSAQQFPDLHSELNLSSLELGDSALYFCASSVGGWAGETQYFGPGTRLLVL.

This clone was seen only once. In DNA form, the CDR3 reads TGTGCCAGCTCACCCCAGGATCTTAATTCACCCCTCCACTTT. Translating gives CASSPQDLNSPLHF. V gene TRBV18 combines with J gene TRBJ1-6; no firm D call. Deletions cut 3 bases from V and 6 bases from J, with 9 bases between. The CDR3 totals 14 residues. The germline gives CDR1 KGHSH, CDR2 LQKENI.

The chain carries TRBV13 and TRBJ1-1; D might be TRBD1 (5 bases). Germline V lookup: CDR1 PRHDT, CDR2 FYEKMQ (reference sequence). The CDR3 is made up of 14 amino acids. Trimming pared 5 bases from V and 1 base from J, leaving 11 bases between. In DNA, the CDR3 is TGTGCCAGCAGCCTCCGGGGGTGGAACACTGAAGCTTTCTTT. Translating it yields CASSLRGWNTEAFF.

Written as DNA, the CDR3 is TGTGCCAGCAGCTTGGGGCGGTCTGGGGACGGCTATGGCTACACCTTC. This sequence encodes CASSLGRSGDGYGYTF. The chain couples TRBV5-4 to TRBJ1-2, with D perhaps TRBD1 (5 bases). V gave up 0 bases and J gave up 4 bases, with 16 bases separating them. CDR3 length: 16 amino acids. The germline V gene encodes CDR1 SGHNT and CDR2 YYREEE (reference sequence).

This chain connects TRBV10-3 to TRBJ1-3; no clear D. Germline V gene sequence: CDR1 ENHRY, CDR2 SYGVKD. V was cut by 2 bases and J by 4 bases, with 9 bases left in between. The CDR3 is 14 residues long. CDR3 sequence (DNA): TGTGCCATCAGTGAGGTCGACACAGGAAACACCATATATTTT. Protein: CAISEVDTGNTIYF.

The CDR3 here is CATSRESGALYF. DNA for the CDR3: TGTGCCACCAGCAGAGAGTCCGGGGCGTTGTACTTC. V and J are TRBV15 and TRBJ2-5, with D possibly being TRBD1 or TRBD2 (5 bases each). Trimming stripped 0 bases from V and 13 bases from J, with 12 bases between. Germline lookup yields CDR1 LNHNV and CDR2 YYDKDF (reference sequence). CDR3 size: 12 residues.

Concerning this clone itself: Other DNA sequences in this sample translate to the same CDR3. This chain uses TRBV3-1 (or the pseudogene TRBV3-2) with TRBJ2-1; D is unresolved. V lost 0 bases to trimming and J lost 0 bases, with 6 bases between them. The V gene's germline CDR1 is LGHDT and CDR2 YNNKEL (reference sequence). The CDR3 length is 15 residues. Here the CDR3 reads CASSQDLGSYNEQFF. CDR3 in DNA: TGTGCCAGCAGCCAAGATCTCGGCTCCTACAATGAGCAGTTCTTC.

The chain combines TRBV2 with TRBJ1-4, with 9 positions matching TRBD1. The CDR3 loop spans 15 amino acids. Germline CDR1 is SNHLY and CDR2 is FYNNEI. Trimming took 5 bases from V and 8 from J; bases not matched to a gene: 9. Here the CDR3 reads CASSLGGQGGEKLFF. The CDR3 region has the DNA TGTGCCAGCAGTCTAGGGGGACAGGGAGGGGAAAAACTGTTTTTT. Filled out from reference TRBV2 and TRBJ1-4, the complete variable domain reads EPEVTQTPSHQVTQMGQEVILRCVPISNHLYFYWYRQILGQKVEFLVSFYNNEISEKSEIFDDQFSVERPDGSNFTLKIRSTKLEDSAMYFCASSLGGQGGEKLFFGSGTQLSVL.